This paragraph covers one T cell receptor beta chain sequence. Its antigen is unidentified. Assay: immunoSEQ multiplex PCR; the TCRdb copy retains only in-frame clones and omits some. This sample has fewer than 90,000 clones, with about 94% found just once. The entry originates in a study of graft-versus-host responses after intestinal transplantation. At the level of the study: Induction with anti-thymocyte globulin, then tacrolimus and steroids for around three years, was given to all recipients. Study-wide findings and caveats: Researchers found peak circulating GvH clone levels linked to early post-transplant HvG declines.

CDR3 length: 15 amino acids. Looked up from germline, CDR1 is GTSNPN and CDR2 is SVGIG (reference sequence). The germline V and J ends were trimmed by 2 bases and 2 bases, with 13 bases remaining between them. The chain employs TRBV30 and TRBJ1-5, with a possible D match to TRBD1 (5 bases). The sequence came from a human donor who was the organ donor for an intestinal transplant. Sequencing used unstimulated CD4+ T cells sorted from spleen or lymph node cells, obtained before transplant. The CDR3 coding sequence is TGTGCCTGGAGTCACCGGGGCAGGGGCAATCAGCCCCAGCATTTT. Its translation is CAWSHRGRGNQPQHF.